The next 28 T cell receptor beta chains were all read from a single sample in a study of OX40 agonist ivuxolimab in advanced cancers. Profiling relied on immunoSEQ multiplex PCR, and the TCRdb table lists in-frame clones only, not all of them. Among some 80,000 clones, about 91% were seen once, and the ten largest hold under 0.4%. The material was CD4+ or CD8+ T cells sorted from blood, obtained in a trial of the OX40 agonist ivuxolimab. The receptors come from an adult with an advanced solid tumor such as melanoma, head and neck, liver or kidney cancer.

The V gene is TRBV28, the J gene TRBJ2-2, with 11 bases that match TRBD2. The CDR3 has 15 amino acids. Germline values: CDR1 MDHEN, CDR2 SYDVKM. The junction had 7 bases not matched to a gene; V was cut back by 9 bases and J by 4 bases. DNA for the CDR3: TGTGCCAGTCGTACTAGCGGGAGCGGCACCGGGGAGCTGTTTTTT. Translated: CASRTSGSGTGELFF.

The chain is built from TRBV7-9 and TRBJ2-5; 7 nucleotides match TRBD2. Germline CDR1 and CDR2: SEHNR and FQNEAQ (reference sequence). V lost 1 base, J lost 5 bases, and 10 bases stayed unmatched. The CDR3 has 16 residues. The CDR3 sequence is CASSLGGGGRVETQYF. The CDR3 coding sequence is TGTGCCAGCAGCTTAGGTGGTGGAGGGAGGGTTGAGACCCAGTACTTC.

The V gene is TRBV14, the J gene TRBJ2-1, with 11 positions matching TRBD2. CDR3 length equals 18 residues. Germline V gene lookup returns CDR1 SGHDN and CDR2 FVKESK. V gave up 1 base and J gave up 10 bases; unmatched junction bases: 15. The CDR3 reads CASSQATSGSHWLNEQFF. The CDR3 coding sequence is TGTGCCAGCAGCCAAGCTACTAGCGGGAGTCATTGGTTAAACGAGCAGTTCTTC.

This clone occurred once. V and J are TRBV19 and TRBJ1-3, with D perhaps matching TRBD1 (6 bases). CDR1 is LNHDA and CDR2 is SQIVND in the germline V gene (reference sequence). Trimming took off 6 bases at V and 2 bases at J, with 11 bases between the two ends. The CDR3 length is 14 residues. CDR3 bases: TGTGCCAGTAGACAACAGGGTCCTGGAAACACCATATATTTT. Encoded protein: CASRQQGPGNTIYF.

V and J are TRBV2 and TRBJ2-3; no definite D call. The length of the CDR3 is 11 residues. The V end lost 8 bases, the J end lost 6 bases, and 9 bases lay between the germline ends. Germline V gene data show CDR1 as SNHLY and CDR2 as FYNNEI. CDR3 region: CASGSLDTQYF. Written as DNA, the CDR3 is TGTGCCAGCGGGTCTCTGGATACGCAGTATTTT.

Only one count was recorded for this clone. Here the CDR3 reads CASSPSREGYGYTF. In nucleotides, the CDR3 is TGTGCCAGCTCACCAAGCCGCGAGGGCTATGGCTACACCTTC. The chain joins TRBV18 to TRBJ1-2; no clear D. The CDR3 is 14 amino acids. Trimming removed 2 bases at V and 4 bases at J, with 11 bases between. CDR1 is KGHSH and CDR2 is LQKENI in the germline V gene.

The chain carries TRBV5-1 and TRBJ2-3; D is undetermined. This CDR3 is 14 amino acids long. Deletions cut 2 bases from V and 0 bases from J, with 7 bases between. CDR1 is SGHRS and CDR2 is YFSETQ in the germline V gene. The CDR3 region is CASSFEQSTDTQYF. CDR3 DNA sequence: TGCGCCAGCAGCTTCGAGCAGAGCACAGATACGCAGTATTTT.

The rearrangement uses TRBV5-5 and TRBJ2-3; 12 nucleotides align to TRBD2. This CDR3 spans 16 amino acids. Germline V CDR1 and CDR2: SGHKS, YYEKEE (reference sequence). After removal of 4 bases from V and 6 bases from J, the junction contained 9 bases not matched to a gene. The CDR3 region has the DNA TGTGCCAGCAGCAGACATCTAGCGGGAGGGCCGGATACGCAGTATTTT. It encodes CASSRHLAGGPDTQYF. The full variable domain, with the rest looked up from reference TRBV5-5 and TRBJ2-3, is DAGVTQSPTHLIKTRGQQVTLRCSPISGHKSVSWYQQVLGQGPQFIFQYYEKEERGRGNFPDRFSARQFPNYSSELNVNALLLGDSALYLCASSRHLAGGPDTQYFGPGTRLTVL.

The genes are TRBV7-2 and TRBJ1-2; D may be TRBD1 (5 bases). Per germline, CDR1 SGHTA and CDR2 FQGNSA. The CDR3 loop spans 13 amino acids. The V and J ends lost 5 bases and 5 bases respectively, with 12 bases between them. Written as DNA, the CDR3 is TGTGCCAGCAGCCCTCCCACAGGATATGGCTACACCTTC. Protein: CASSPPTGYGYTF. Drawing the rest from reference TRBV7-2 and TRBJ1-2, the complete variable domain is GAGVSQSPSNKVTEKGKDVELRCDPISGHTALYWYRQSLGQGLEFLIYFQGNSAPDKSGLPSDRFSAERTGGSVSTLTIQRTQQEDSAVYLCASSPPTGYGYTFGSGTRLTVV.

The chain carries TRBV14 and TRBJ2-1; 7 positions match TRBD2. CDR3 length equals 16 residues. With 3 bases clipped from V and 4 bases from J, the junction kept 9 bases outside the gene matches. CDR1 and CDR2 from the germline V gene are SGHDN and FVKESK. In DNA, the CDR3 is TGTGCCAGCAGCCATATCGGGAGGCAATCATACAATGAGCAGTTCTTC. This sequence encodes CASSHIGRQSYNEQFF.

A single count supports this clone. The rearrangement joins TRBV18 to TRBJ2-2, with 7 bases identical to TRBD1. V dropped 4 bases and J dropped 5; count of bases not matched to a gene: 10. The germline V gene encodes CDR1 KGHSH and CDR2 LQKENI. The CDR3 runs 16 residues. CDR3 residues: CASSLAIQGETGELFF. Written as DNA, the CDR3 is TGTGCCAGCTCACTCGCGATCCAGGGGGAGACCGGGGAGCTGTTTTTT.

The rearrangement links TRBV25-1 to TRBJ1-1; 7 bases are shared with TRBD1. Per germline, CDR1 MGHDK and CDR2 SYGVNS. V shed 6 bases, J shed 5 bases, and the junction held 9 bases outside the gene matches. The CDR3 loop spans 14 amino acids. CDR3 protein: CASSRQGPQTEAFF. The CDR3 DNA is TGTGCCAGCAGCCGACAGGGCCCTCAAACTGAAGCTTTCTTT.

The V call is TRBV4-2, the J call TRBJ1-5; possible D gene TRBD1, 6 bases. The V end lost 0 bases, the J end lost 6 bases, and 15 bases lay between the germline ends. Germline values: CDR1 LGHNA, CDR2 YNFKEQ. The CDR3 loop spans 16 amino acids. For the CDR3, the DNA is TGTGCCAGCAGCCAAGAAGGGGGAACAGGGAGTCAGCCCCAGCATTTT. It yields the protein CASSQEGGTGSQPQHF.

The J gene is TRBJ2-7, the V gene TRBV6-1; unclear D gene. Germline values: CDR1 MNHNS, CDR2 SASEGT. Between the trimmed V and J ends, which lost 6 bases and 4 bases, there was a span of 16 bases. CDR3 length: 14 amino acids. The DNA of the CDR3 is TGTGCCAGCAGGGTGACCCTTGGCCCGTACGAGCAGTACTTC. Translating gives CASRVTLGPYEQYF.

This chain connects TRBV10-2 to TRBJ2-3, with D perhaps matching TRBD2 (5 bases). This CDR3 spans 12 amino acids. Germline V gene data show CDR1 as WSHSY and CDR2 as SAAADI. V gave up 8 bases and J gave up 5 bases, with 11 bases separating them. Here the CDR3 DNA reads TGCGCCAGCGGGAGCCTCGGAGATACGCAGTATTTT. Translation gives CASGSLGDTQYF.

V and J are TRBV7-8 and TRBJ2-5, with 7 bases lining up with TRBD1. V lost 1 base to trimming and J lost 7 bases; unmatched junction nucleotides: 3. CDR3 length: 13 amino acids. Germline V gene lookup returns CDR1 SGHVS and CDR2 FQNEAQ. The DNA of the CDR3 is TGTGCCAGCAGCTTAGGGGACAGCGGGACCCAGTACTTC. It encodes CASSLGDSGTQYF.

This rearrangement joins TRBV5-1 to TRBJ2-7, with D perhaps matching TRBD1 (6 bases). Germline CDR1 reads SGHRS; CDR2 reads YFSETQ. CDR3 length: 14 amino acids. Trimming removed 4 bases at V and 3 bases at J, with 14 bases between. CDR3 DNA sequence: TGCGCCAGCAGCCAGCCCGGGACAATCTACGAGCAGTACTTC. Its translation: CASSQPGTIYEQYF.

The chain recombines TRBV5-4 with TRBJ2-7; 7 nucleotides align to TRBD2. Germline CDR1 reads SGHNT; CDR2 reads YYREEE (reference sequence). The J segment lost 1 base and the V segment lost 0 bases, leaving 1 base of the junction unmatched. CDR3 length: 14 amino acids. The CDR3 protein is CASSLGLASYEQYF. The CDR3 coding sequence is TGTGCCAGCAGCTTGGGACTAGCATCCTACGAGCAGTACTTC.

The V and J genes are TRBV27 and TRBJ2-3; a possible D gene is TRBD2 (6 bases). Germline loops: CDR1 MNHEY, CDR2 SMNVEV (reference sequence). The ends were cut back, 6 bases at V and 2 bases at J, with 21 bases in the middle. The CDR3 covers 17 residues. This chain's CDR3 is CASRPMGSGRATDTQYF. The CDR3 bases are TGTGCCAGCAGACCGATGGGGAGCGGGCGGGCCACAGATACGCAGTATTTT.

J is TRBJ2-1 and V is TRBV10-1, with a possible D match to TRBD2 (5 bases). The germline V gene encodes CDR1 WNHNN and CDR2 SYGVQD (reference sequence). CDR3 size: 13 residues. V was pared by 2 bases and J by 4 bases, with 6 bases between. The CDR3 loop reads CASSEDYYNEQFF. CDR3 nucleotides: TGCGCCAGCAGTGAGGACTATTACAATGAGCAGTTCTTC.

The sample holds one count of this clone. The chain uses TRBV7-2 and TRBJ2-5; D gene ambiguous. This CDR3 has 13 residues. V was clipped by 3 bases and J by 5 bases, with 10 bases between them. Germline CDR1 reads SGHTA; CDR2 reads FQGNSA. CDR3 DNA: TGTGCCAGCAGCTTTAGTGAATCGGAGACCCAGTACTTC. It encodes CASSFSESETQYF.

V is TRBV7-9 and J is TRBJ2-7, with 7 bases matching TRBD1. Germline lookup yields CDR1 SEHNR and CDR2 FQNEAQ (reference sequence). The CDR3 is 15 residues long. J gave up 2 bases and V 0 bases, and 4 bases lay outside the gene matches. Written as DNA, the CDR3 is TGTGCCAGCAGCTTAGCCGCGACAGGGACCTACGAGCAGTACTTC. As protein: CASSLAATGTYEQYF.

The table lists this clone with a few counts. This rearrangement joins TRBV18 to TRBJ2-1, with a weak D call TRBD2 (5 bases). The CDR3 covers 15 residues. Per the germline V gene, CDR1 is KGHSH and CDR2 is LQKENI. Trimming shortened V by 6 bases and J by 2 bases, and 14 bases separated the two germline ends. The CDR3 DNA reads as TGTGCCAGCTCCCAGTGGACTGGACCCTACAATGAGCAGTTCTTC. As protein: CASSQWTGPYNEQFF. Combining the CDR3 with reference TRBV18 and TRBJ2-1 gives the whole variable domain NAGVMQNPRHLVRRRGQEARLRCSPMKGHSHVYWYRQLPEEGLKFMVYLQKENIIDESGMPKERFSAEFPKEGPSILRIQQVVRGDSAAYFCASSQWTGPYNEQFFGPGTRLTVL.

The V gene is TRBV28, the J gene TRBJ1-2; 7 nucleotides agree with TRBD1. The CDR3 has 12 amino acids. From germline, CDR1 is MDHEN and CDR2 SYDVKM. V was clipped by 7 bases and J by 7 bases; unmatched bases: 6. The CDR3 DNA follows: TGTGCCAGCAAATTACAGGGGTCTGGCTACACCTTC. Amino acid sequence: CASKLQGSGYTF.

The chain links TRBV5-1 to TRBJ1-2; no clear D gene. This CDR3 contains 15 residues. Germline values: CDR1 SGHRS, CDR2 YFSETQ. Trimming shortened V by 1 base and J by 8 bases, and 18 bases separated the two germline ends. The CDR3 DNA is TGCGCCAGCAGCTTGAGTTTAGGCAGCTCTGGAGGCTACACCTTC. It translates to CASSLSLGSSGGYTF.

This chain joins TRBV5-1 and TRBJ1-1; D is ambiguous. Germline V CDR1 and CDR2: SGHRS, YFSETQ. CDR3 length: 13 amino acids. With 3 bases removed from V and 1 base from J, the gap between germline ends came to 7 bases. The CDR3, as DNA: TGCGCCAGCAGCTCAACAGCGAACACTGAAGCTTTCTTT. Its translation is CASSSTANTEAFF.

The chain combines TRBV27 with TRBJ1-1; no clear D gene. V was cut by 3 bases and J by 1 base, with 6 bases left in between. CDR1 and CDR2 (germline): MNHEY, SMNVEV (reference sequence). The CDR3 has 13 residues. CDR3 in amino acids: CASSFPGNTEAFF. CDR3 nucleotides: TGTGCCAGCAGTTTCCCCGGGAACACTGAAGCTTTCTTT.

This chain connects TRBV2 to TRBJ2-2, with 12 bases aligning to TRBD2. Trimming removed 6 bases from V and 7 bases from J; junction bases left unmatched: 6. This CDR3 has 15 residues. Germline V lookup: CDR1 SNHLY, CDR2 FYNNEI. CDR3 sequence: CASSRLAGAGGELFF. As DNA, the CDR3 is TGTGCCAGCAGCCGACTAGCGGGAGCGGGCGGGGAGCTGTTTTTT.